This TCR beta chain was captured in a study of shared clonotypes between healthy human individuals. Germline V CDR1 and CDR2: LNHDA, SQIVND (reference sequence). The CDR3 loop spans 15 amino acids. The germline V and J ends were trimmed by 5 bases and 0 bases, with 13 bases remaining between them. As for this clone: As yet, its antigen is unknown.

Assay: immunoSEQ multiplex PCR; the TCRdb copy retains only in-frame clones and omits some. The data contain some 1.5 million clones, roughly 98% of them singletons. Findings and limits, study-wide: Memory subsets generally showed smaller estimated richness than naive subsets did. In four donors, around 5% of naive CD4 clonotypes appeared in common.

The source is a young man in good health. The chain recombines TRBV19 with TRBJ2-5; D perhaps matches TRBD2 (5 bases). Input material: naive CD4+ T cells sorted from blood. Subset indicated: CD45RA+ positively selected. The CDR3 DNA sequence: TGTGCCAGTAGTCTTGGACTTTTGTACCAAGAGACCCAGTACTTC. This sequence encodes CASSLGLLYQETQYF.